Below are 24 T cell receptor beta chains sequenced from a single sample in a study of T cells in Graves' hyperthyroidism and ophthalmopathy. The TCR beta CDR3 regions underwent amplification using RNA transcripts as the source. The HTBI primer set served for first-round RT-PCR of the TCR CDR3. TCRdb re-derived calls from the multiplex PCR reads in MiXCR, one entry per CDR3 protein. The sample holds 600,000 to 650,000 distinct CDR3 sequences, less than 25% seen once. The material sequenced was blood. These TCRs come from a man aged 25 to 40 with Graves' ophthalmopathy.

The V and J genes are TRBV6-1 and TRBJ2-1; no reliable D call. The germline V gene encodes CDR1 MNHNS and CDR2 SASEGT. Trimming removed 1 base at V and 3 bases at J, with 7 bases between. The CDR3 length is 14 residues. The CDR3 DNA is TGTGCCAGCAGTGAAGACTACTACTACAATGAGCAGTTCTTC. Its translation: CASSEDYYYNEQFF.

This clonotype was picked up many times. V gene TRBV10-3 combines with J gene TRBJ2-1; TRBD2 matches 7 bases. V lost 3 bases, J lost 5 bases, and 7 bases stayed unmatched. The CDR3 has 15 residues. CDR1 and CDR2 (germline): ENHRY, SYGVKD. The CDR3: CAISDSQRGNNEQFF. CDR3 sequence (DNA): TGTGCCATCAGTGACAGTCAGCGGGGTAACAATGAGCAGTTCTTC.

The V gene is TRBV6-2 or TRBV6-3, the J gene TRBJ2-3, with 8 bases that match TRBD2. The CDR3 is made up of 15 amino acids. Germline-derived CDR1 and CDR2 are MNHEY and SVGEGT. The V segment lost 6 bases and the J segment 1 base; nucleotides outside the gene matches: 6. The CDR3 sequence: CASRRFSGGTDTQYF. The CDR3 DNA sequence: TGTGCCAGCAGAAGGTTTAGCGGGGGCACAGATACGCAGTATTTT.

The chain links TRBV14 to TRBJ2-7, with TRBD2 identical over 9 bases. Germline V gene sequence: CDR1 SGHDN, CDR2 FVKESK. The length of the CDR3 is 15 residues. J was trimmed by 2 bases and V by 4 bases; bases with no gene match: 6. CDR3 amino acids: CASSRGLARTYEQYF. The CDR3 DNA follows: TGTGCCAGCAGCCGTGGACTAGCGCGGACCTACGAGCAGTACTTC.

The chain is built from TRBV29-1 and TRBJ2-3; 13 positions agree with TRBD2. Germline V gene lookup returns CDR1 SQVTM and CDR2 ANQGSEA. The CDR3 extends over 14 amino acids. V lost 1 base, J lost 7 bases, and 2 bases stayed unmatched. The CDR3 spells CSVEVTSGRYTQYF. Here the CDR3 DNA reads TGCAGCGTTGAAGTGACTAGCGGGAGGTATACGCAGTATTTT.

The chain joins TRBV7-9 to TRBJ2-1, with a weak D call TRBD2 (7 bases). V gave up 1 base and J gave up 0 bases, with 19 bases separating them. The length of the CDR3 is 19 residues. Germline values: CDR1 SEHNR, CDR2 FQNEAQ (reference sequence). Here the CDR3 reads CASSLEGGGEYSSYNEQFF. Here the CDR3 DNA reads TGTGCCAGCAGCTTAGAGGGGGGGGGTGAATACAGCTCCTACAATGAGCAGTTCTTC.

This clonotype was counted only a few times. The chain recombines TRBV20-1 with TRBJ2-1; 9 bases fit TRBD2. CDR3 size: 16 residues. The germline gives CDR1 DFQATT, CDR2 SNEGSKA (reference sequence). V shed 0 bases and J 3 bases; nucleotides not matched to a gene: 6. This CDR3 reads CSARDSFSGSYNEQFF. DNA for the CDR3: TGCAGTGCTAGAGATAGTTTTAGCGGGAGCTACAATGAGCAGTTCTTC.

This clonotype was observed at least ten times. The chain combines TRBV28 with TRBJ1-1; D may be TRBD1 (5 bases). V shed 4 bases and J shed 7 bases, with 22 bases lying between them. Germline CDR1 reads MDHEN; CDR2 reads SYDVKM. The CDR3 sequence is 16 residues long. CDR3 coding DNA: TGTGCCAGCAGTTACACCGTAGGCAGGGAACTTGATGAAGCTTTCTTT. This gives the protein CASSYTVGRELDEAFF.

This clonotype was recorded a few times. The rearrangement joins TRBV20-1 to TRBJ1-2; TRBD1 matches 10 bases. This CDR3 region has 14 residues. Germline V gene data show CDR1 as DFQATT and CDR2 as SNEGSKA (reference sequence). V dropped 3 bases and J dropped 3; count of bases not matched to a gene: 4. The chain's CDR3 is CSASGQGGDYGYTF. In nucleotides, the CDR3 is TGCAGTGCTAGCGGACAGGGGGGGGACTATGGCTACACCTTC.

This clonotype was recorded a few times. The chain couples TRBV5-1 to TRBJ2-3; no clear D gene. Looked up from germline, CDR1 is SGHRS and CDR2 is YFSETQ. The ends were cut back, 4 bases at V and 1 base at J, with 16 bases in the middle. The CDR3 is made up of 16 amino acids. The CDR3 protein is CASSPARAAGTDTQYF. DNA for the CDR3: TGCGCCAGCAGCCCCGCCCGGGCGGCGGGCACAGATACGCAGTATTTT.

This chain joins TRBV6-2 or TRBV6-3 and TRBJ2-1; a possible D gene is TRBD1 (6 bases). Per the germline V gene, CDR1 is MNHEY and CDR2 is SVGEGT. Trimming cost V 5 bases and J 2 bases, with 10 bases left between them. The CDR3 length is 14 residues. This CDR3 is CASSVGQTYNEQFF. The CDR3 nucleotides read TGTGCCAGCAGTGTAGGACAGACCTACAATGAGCAGTTCTTC.

At least ten counts were recorded for this clonotype. The V and J genes are TRBV18 and TRBJ2-3; D is perhaps TRBD1 (5 bases). In germline, CDR1 is KGHSH, CDR2 LQKENI. The CDR3 is 13 amino acids. V was pared by 6 bases and J by 2 bases, with 9 bases between. CDR3 in DNA: TGTGCCAGCTCGCGACAGACCACAGATACGCAGTATTTT. It encodes CASSRQTTDTQYF.

The table lists this clonotype with a few counts. The chain couples TRBV7-2 to TRBJ2-1, with TRBD2 as a possible D gene (6 bases). The CDR3 covers 16 residues. V gave up 1 base and J gave up 7 bases, with 17 bases separating them. Germline CDR1 and CDR2: SGHTA and FQGNSA. This CDR3 is CASSLGPYSGRNEQFF. CDR3 DNA sequence: TGTGCCAGCAGCTTAGGGCCATATAGCGGTAGGAATGAGCAGTTCTTC.

Comments on this clonotype: This clone may be a read error of a much larger clone one base away. The rearrangement uses TRBV11-2 and TRBJ2-1, with D perhaps being TRBD1 or TRBD2 (5 bases each). The germline V gene encodes CDR1 SGHAT and CDR2 FQNNGV. This CDR3 has 12 residues. For the CDR3, the DNA is TGTACCAGCAGCCCGGGGCCCAATGAGCAGTTCTTC. Translation: CTSSPGPNEQFF.

The chain is built from TRBV29-1 and TRBJ1-2; TRBD1 aligns across 7 bases. The CDR3 contains 13 residues. With 7 bases clipped from V and 2 bases from J, the junction kept 7 bases outside the gene matches. Looked up from germline, CDR1 is SQVTM and CDR2 is ANQGSEA. The CDR3 DNA follows: TGCAGCGCCGACCTGACAGGGAACTATGGCTACACCTTC. Translating it yields CSADLTGNYGYTF.

In its sample, this clonotype was seen many times. The rearrangement links TRBV28 to TRBJ1-1; D perhaps matches TRBD1 (6 bases). V was pared by 8 bases and J by 5 bases, with 21 bases between. The CDR3 runs 15 residues. CDR1 MDHEN and CDR2 SYDVKM come from the germline V gene. The CDR3 spells CASGASGAGRTEAFF. CDR3 bases: TGTGCCAGCGGAGCCTCGGGGGCAGGGAGGACTGAAGCTTTCTTT.

This clonotype occurred many times. The rearrangement links TRBV10-2 to TRBJ2-3, with D tentatively TRBD2 (5 bases). V shed 6 bases and J shed 2 bases, with 6 bases lying between them. The CDR3 length is 12 residues. Germline-derived CDR1 and CDR2 are WSHSY and SAAADI. The CDR3 sequence: CASRTTTDTQYF. DNA of the CDR3: TGCGCCAGCAGGACTACCACAGATACGCAGTATTTT.

This clonotype was seen many times. CDR3 protein: CASSEARTVVYGYTF. Written as DNA, the CDR3 is TGTGCCAGCAGTGAAGCTAGGACAGTTGTTTATGGCTACACCTTC. The chain couples TRBV6-1 to TRBJ1-2; a weak D match, TRBD1 (6 bases). V lost 0 bases and J 5 bases, leaving 13 bases between the germline ends. This CDR3 is built from 15 residues. Germline CDR1 is MNHNS and CDR2 is SASEGT.

The V and J genes are TRBV6-2 or TRBV6-3 and TRBJ2-3; the D is unclear. This CDR3 comprises 14 residues. Deletions cut 2 bases from V and 2 bases from J, with 8 bases between. Germline CDR1 is MNHEY and CDR2 is SVGEGT. The CDR3 sequence: CASSYVKATDTQYF. The CDR3 DNA reads as TGTGCCAGCAGTTACGTAAAAGCCACAGATACGCAGTATTTT.

V and J are TRBV27 and TRBJ2-1, with 15 nucleotides matching TRBD2. V trimming: 5 bases; J trimming: 2 bases; junction bases outside the gene matches: 7. Germline CDR1 is MNHEY and CDR2 is SMNVEV (reference sequence). The length of the CDR3 is 18 residues. CDR3 amino acids: CASSPGLAGGLAYNEQFF. The CDR3 DNA is TGTGCCAGCAGTCCGGGACTAGCGGGAGGCCTTGCCTACAATGAGCAGTTCTTC.

This clonotype came up once. V is TRBV18 and J is TRBJ1-2; D ambiguous. Trimming took 2 bases from V and 8 from J, leaving 12 bases between them. This CDR3 spans 13 amino acids. CDR1 is KGHSH, CDR2 LQKENI, per germline. The CDR3 sequence is CASSPGHGRGYTF. In nucleotides, the CDR3 is TGTGCCAGCTCACCAGGGCACGGGAGAGGCTACACCTTC.

The gene calls are TRBV28 and TRBJ2-5, with a tentative D call TRBD1 (5 bases). The germline V and J ends were trimmed by 6 bases and 5 bases, with 19 bases remaining between them. CDR1 and CDR2 (germline): MDHEN, SYDVKM. The CDR3 contains 15 residues. The CDR3 DNA is TGTGCCAGCAGCCCCCTAGGGGCAGTTGGGGAGACCCAGTACTTC. Protein: CASSPLGAVGETQYF.

The CDR3 region is CASGKVTSGNEQFF. CDR3 nucleotides: TGTGCCAGCGGTAAGGTGACTAGCGGCAATGAGCAGTTCTTC. The gene calls are TRBV27 and TRBJ2-1, with TRBD2 matching over 9 bases. The CDR3 is 14 amino acids. The V gene's germline CDR1 is MNHEY and CDR2 SMNVEV (reference sequence). Losses at the gene ends were 8 bases for V and 6 bases for J; bases not matched to a gene: 8.

This clonotype was counted at least ten times. V gene TRBV7-9 combines with J gene TRBJ2-1, with D unclear. Germline V gene data show CDR1 as SEHNR and CDR2 as FQNEAQ (reference sequence). The V and J ends lost 1 base and 5 bases respectively, with 6 bases between them. There are 13 residues in the CDR3. CDR3 amino acids: CASSLEAHNEQFF. For the CDR3, the DNA is TGTGCCAGCAGCTTAGAGGCCCACAATGAGCAGTTCTTC. Based on the CDR3 plus reference TRBV7-9 and TRBJ2-1, the full variable domain is DTGVSQNPRHKITKRGQNVTFRCDPISEHNRLYWYRQTLGQGPEFLTYFQNEAQLEKSRLLSDRFSAERPKGSFSTLEIQRTEQGDSAMYLCASSLEAHNEQFFGPGTRLTVL.